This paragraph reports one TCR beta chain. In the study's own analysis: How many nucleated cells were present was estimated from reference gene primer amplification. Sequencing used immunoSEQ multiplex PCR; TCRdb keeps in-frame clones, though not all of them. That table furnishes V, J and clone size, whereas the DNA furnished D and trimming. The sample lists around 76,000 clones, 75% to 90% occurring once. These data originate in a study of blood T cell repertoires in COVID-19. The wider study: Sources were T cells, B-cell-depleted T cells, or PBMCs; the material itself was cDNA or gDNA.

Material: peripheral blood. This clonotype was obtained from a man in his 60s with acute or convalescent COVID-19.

The CDR3: CAWSPFRGPGGPDTQYF. The CDR3 nucleotides are TGTGCCTGGAGTCCTTTTAGAGGGCCGGGAGGCCCAGATACGCAGTATTTT. The chain has TRBV30 and TRBJ2-3; 7 bases fit TRBD2. The CDR3 is made up of 17 amino acids. V trimming: 2 bases; J trimming: 4 bases; junction bases outside the gene matches: 15. CDR1 GTSNPN and CDR2 SVGIG come from the germline V gene (reference sequence).